The sequence of this T cell receptor (beta chain) was determined in a study of blood T cells in healthy people across ages. For the study at large: The capture of about one barcoded beta molecule per two T cells was achieved by template switching.

V was shortened by 7 bases and J by 0 bases, with 26 bases between the two germline ends. CDR1 is SEHNR and CDR2 is FQNEAQ in the germline V gene (reference sequence). This CDR3 contains 19 residues. With a J-beta primer mix and a sample-barcoded 5' primer, a second PCR ran 7 to 11 cycles. TCRdb passed the 5' RACE reads through MiXCR, listing each CDR3 protein once. This table holds roughly 1,500,000 distinct CDR3 sequences, 42% found once. This clonotype has just a few counts. The receptor was isolated from a woman aged 18-35 years in good health. Material: blood. The chain is built from TRBV7-9 and TRBJ2-3; tentatively, D is TRBD2 (5 bases). CDR3 bases: TGTGCCAGCACCGCTTACGGTCATCTTGGCGGGCCAAGCACAGATACGCAGTATTTT. It is translated as CASTAYGHLGGPSTDTQYF.